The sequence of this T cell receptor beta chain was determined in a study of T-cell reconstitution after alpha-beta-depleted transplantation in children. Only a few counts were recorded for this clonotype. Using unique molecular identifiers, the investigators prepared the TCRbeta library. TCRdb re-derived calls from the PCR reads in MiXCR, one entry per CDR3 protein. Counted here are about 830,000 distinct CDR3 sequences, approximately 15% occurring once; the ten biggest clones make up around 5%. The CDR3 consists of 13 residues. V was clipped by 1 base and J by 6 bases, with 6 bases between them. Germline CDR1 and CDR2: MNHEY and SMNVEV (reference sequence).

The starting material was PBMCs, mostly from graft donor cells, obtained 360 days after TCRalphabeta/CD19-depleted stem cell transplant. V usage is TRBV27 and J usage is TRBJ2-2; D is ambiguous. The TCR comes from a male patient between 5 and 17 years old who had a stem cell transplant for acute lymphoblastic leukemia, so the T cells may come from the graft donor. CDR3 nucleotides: TGTGCCAGCAGTTTATTGGCCCCCGGGGAGCTGTTTTTT. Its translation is CASSLLAPGELFF.